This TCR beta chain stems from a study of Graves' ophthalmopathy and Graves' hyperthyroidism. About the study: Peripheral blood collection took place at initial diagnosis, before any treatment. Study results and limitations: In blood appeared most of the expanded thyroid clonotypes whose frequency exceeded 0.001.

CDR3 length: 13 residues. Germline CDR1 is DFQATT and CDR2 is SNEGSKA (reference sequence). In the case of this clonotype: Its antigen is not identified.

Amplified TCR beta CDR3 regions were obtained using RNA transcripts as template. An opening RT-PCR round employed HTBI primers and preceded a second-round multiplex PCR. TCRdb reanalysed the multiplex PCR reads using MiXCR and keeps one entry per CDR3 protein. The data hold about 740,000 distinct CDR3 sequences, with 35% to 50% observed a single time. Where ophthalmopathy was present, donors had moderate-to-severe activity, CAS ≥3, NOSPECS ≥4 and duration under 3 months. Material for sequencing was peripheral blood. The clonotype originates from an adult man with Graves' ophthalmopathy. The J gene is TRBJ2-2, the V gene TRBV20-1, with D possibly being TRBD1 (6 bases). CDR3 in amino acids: CSLETGNTGELFF. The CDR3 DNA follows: TGCAGCTTAGAGACAGGGAACACCGGGGAGCTGTTTTTT.